In its sample, the clone carrying this T cell receptor (beta chain) was seen a few times. What it binds is unknown. TCR beta VDJ and CDR3 profiling used genomic DNA as template. One entry per CDR3 protein, called by TCRdb with MiXCR from the reads. Of about 220,000 distinct CDR3 sequences in the sample, 30% to 40% were seen once. The data were taken from a study of CD8+CD57+ T cells in acquired aplastic anemia. At the level of the study: DNA recovered from sorted CD4+ and CD8+ cells had a mean of about 3.5 ug. CD4+ cell libraries from healthy donors averaged approximately 10 million reads. The study, taken as a whole, reports: Controls and patients did not differ significantly in CD8+ Simpson's diversity.

This CDR3 has 13 amino acids. The V gene lost 5 bases and the J gene lost 3 bases, with 9 bases spanning the gap. Germline V gene lookup returns CDR1 SEHNR and CDR2 FQNEAQ (reference sequence). This sequence originates from a human donor in good health, serving as a control. This chain connects TRBV7-9 to TRBJ2-3; D ambiguous. The sequenced sample was sorted CD4+, CD8+, or CD8+CD57+ T cells (not recorded which) from PBMCs. The CDR3 DNA follows: TGTGCCAGCAGCGATGGGAATACAGATACGCAGTATTTT. Translated, it gives CASSDGNTDTQYF. Based on the CDR3 plus reference TRBV7-9 and TRBJ2-3, the full variable domain is DTGVSQNPRHKITKRGQNVTFRCDPISEHNRLYWYRQTLGQGPEFLTYFQNEAQLEKSRLLSDRFSAERPKGSFSTLEIQRTEQGDSAMYLCASSDGNTDTQYFGPGTRLTVL.